This TCR beta chain came from a study of T cell responses to AZD1222 COVID-19 vaccine (TCRdb year 2021). Background on the whole study: Because spike-specific TCR depth and breadth did not differ between the two schedules, AZD1222 recipients who got a second dose at roughly 4 weeks were pooled with those who got a second dose at roughly 12 weeks. A total of around 240 trial participants underwent TCR sequencing, of whom about 210 received two doses of AZD1222 and about 25 received two doses of the MenACWY control vaccine. Trial participants were enrolled into age subgroups of 18-55, 56-69 and 70-plus years, which contained approximately 150, 28 and 58 TCR-sequenced participants, respectively. General findings and caveats noted by the study authors: CD4 TCRs associated with the vaccine covered the entire spike protein, and the dominant responses were in regions 160-218 and 743-854. Participants were mostly white British and included more females than males, and it was suggested by the authors that clonal diversity may have been underestimated. Nearly half of unique spike-specific TCRs reportedly recognized epitopes outside regions mutated in the B.1.351 and B.1.1.7 variants. Only a handful of AZD1222 recipients were SARS-CoV-2 seropositive at baseline, limiting conclusions about previously exposed vaccinees. The 56-69-year group was small, and its depth increase did not reach significance, likely because of low power. After two AZD1222 doses, spike-specific TCR breadth and depth were significantly higher than at day 0 and than in MenACWY recipients. Because no samples from the day 14 peak response were available, repertoires could be characterized only after the peak T cell response.

Relative to germline, V is 2 bases shorter and J is 5 bases shorter, with 9 bases between their ends. The CDR3 starts with the cysteine, ends with the phenylalanine, and has 13 residues. The kept DNA is CDR3 alone, 39 bases in frame from the first base. CDR1 and CDR2 are drawn from the germline V gene: MNHEY, SVGAGI. As for this clone: No cognate antigen has been identified for it. Base qualities are not recorded, but no much larger clone differs from it by a single base.

What this sample's time point label stands for: baseline before first vaccination. Vaccinee samples were obtained from the UK trials COV001 and COV002, which included a single-blind randomized controlled phase 2/3 trial of AZD1222 (ChAdOx1 nCoV-19) in healthy adults. For TCRbeta chain sequencing, PBMC samples from trial participants were taken at day 0 and at day 28 after the second dose. The CDR3 regions of human TCRbeta chains were analyzed by immunosequencing. Regarding the original processing steps: TCRs in the repertoires were compared against a reference library of SARS-CoV-2-specific TCRs that had been generated with the MIRA antigen-specificity platform. Breadth was defined as the fraction of unique TCRs that were SARS-CoV-2-associated. Depth was defined as the fraction of total T cells that were SARS-CoV-2-associated. Using the MIRA data, each spike-specific TCR was assigned both to the spike region to which the TCR was reactive and to a CD4 or CD8 class. Log10-transformed breadth and depth values were compared by one-way ANOVA with Sidak's multiple comparisons tests. TCRdb limited this immuneACCESS table to in-frame rearrangements with V and J called. A share of clones is missing; checked studies link under half to unresolved V genes, and the rest is unexplained. V and J calls and clone size are given by that table; D and trimming were obtained from the DNA. The table for this sample lists 200,000 to 300,000 clones; approximately 93% of them were counted only once. The ten largest clones add up to 0.5% to 0.7% of the sample.

The V and J segments used are TRBV6-5 and TRBJ1-1, with no D gene named confidently. This sequence was found in an adult in good health. The specimen comprised peripheral blood, sampled on day 0 of AZD1222 vaccination. The CDR3 protein sequence reads: CASSYGAGTEAFF. The sequence in DNA is TGTGCCAGCAGTTACGGCGCCGGTACTGAAGCTTTCTTT.